The 16 T cell receptor beta chains below come from one sample, sequenced in a study of blood T cell repertoires in COVID-19. Repertoires were generated with immunoSEQ multiplex PCR, while TCRdb's copy carries only in-frame clones and drops some. The sample gives around 40,000 clones, about 94% of which show up once; roughly 3.7% is in the top ten. The sample consisted of peripheral blood. These receptors all come from a human donor with active COVID-19. The donor label of this sample is uncertain.

The chain carries TRBV5-1 and TRBJ2-1, with D maybe TRBD1 (8 bases). Trimming removed 4 bases from V and 8 bases from J, with 22 bases in between. This CDR3 has 16 amino acids. Germline CDR1 and CDR2: SGHRS and YFSETQ. The CDR3 protein is CASSLRAGQVRDEQFF. The CDR3 nucleotides are TGCGCCAGCAGCCTGAGAGCGGGACAGGTGAGGGATGAGCAGTTCTTC.

The chain is built from TRBV7-6 and TRBJ2-2, with 9 bases aligning to TRBD2. There are 17 residues in the CDR3. J was trimmed by 4 bases and V by 0 bases; bases with no gene match: 6. The germline gives CDR1 SGHVS, CDR2 FNYEAQ. CDR3 sequence reads: CASSLAASGVVTGELFF. The CDR3 DNA reads TGTGCCAGCAGCTTAGCGGCTAGCGGGGTAGTCACCGGGGAGCTGTTTTTT.

The genes are TRBV12-5 and TRBJ2-1, with TRBD1 matching over 11 bases. The CDR3 consists of 15 residues. V was pared by 4 bases and J by 7 bases, with 6 bases of the junction left unmatched. The germline V gene has CDR1 LGHNT and CDR2 FRNRAP. Here the CDR3 DNA reads TGTGCTAGTGGTTCCGGACAGGGGGCAGGGAATGAGCAGTTCTTC. Translated: CASGSGQGAGNEQFF.

This rearrangement joins TRBV9 to TRBJ1-1; the D is unclear. CDR1 is SGDLS, CDR2 YYNGEE, per germline. The CDR3 is 14 residues long. Trimming left V 0 bases short and J 7 bases short, with 13 bases between. The CDR3 sequence: CASSVAFDIGEAFF. Written as DNA, the CDR3 is TGTGCCAGCAGCGTAGCTTTTGATATCGGTGAAGCTTTCTTT.

CDR3 loop: CASSFGGVGETEAFF. The CDR3 DNA reads TGTGCCAGCAGCTTTGGCGGGGTGGGAGAAACTGAAGCTTTCTTT. The chain employs TRBV7-2 and TRBJ1-1; D not certain. V lost 3 bases to trimming and J lost 5 bases, with 16 bases between them. This CDR3 region has 15 residues. The germline V gene encodes CDR1 SGHTA and CDR2 FQGNSA.

The chain links TRBV4-3 to TRBJ2-7, with a tentative D call TRBD2 (6 bases). Per germline, CDR1 LGHNA and CDR2 YSLEER. The CDR3 contains 15 residues. Trimming pared 0 bases from V and 1 base from J, leaving 10 bases between. The CDR3 spells CASSQELAPSYEQYF. The CDR3 region has the DNA TGCGCCAGCAGCCAAGAACTAGCACCATCCTACGAGCAGTACTTC.

The rearrangement joins TRBV15 to TRBJ1-2; TRBD1 aligns across 8 bases. The CDR3 runs 15 residues. The germline V gene encodes CDR1 LNHNV and CDR2 YYDKDF (reference sequence). Losses at the gene ends were 1 base for V and 3 bases for J; bases not matched to a gene: 4. As DNA, the CDR3 is TGTGCCACCAGCAGAGTGGGACAGGTGGACTATGGCTACACCTTC. Translated: CATSRVGQVDYGYTF. Based on the CDR3 plus reference TRBV15 and TRBJ1-2, the full variable domain is DAMVIQNPRYQVTQFGKPVTLSCSQTLNHNVMYWYQQKSSQAPKLLFHYYDKDFNNEADTPDNFQSRRPNTSFCFLDIRSPGLGDTAMYLCATSRVGQVDYGYTFGSGTRLTVV.

This chain connects TRBV6-5 to TRBJ1-2; D gene unclear. Trimming removed 7 bases at V and 4 bases at J, with 16 bases between. This CDR3 comprises 14 residues. Per the germline V gene, CDR1 is MNHEY and CDR2 is SVGAGI. DNA for the CDR3: TGTGCCAGCACCCAATCGGGAAAAGGCTATGGCTACACCTTC. Amino acids: CASTQSGKGYGYTF.

J is TRBJ1-1 and V is TRBV29-1; the D gene is possibly TRBD1 (6 bases). The germline V and J ends were trimmed by 6 bases and 4 bases, with 18 bases remaining between them. The CDR3 loop spans 14 amino acids. CDR1 SQVTM and CDR2 ANQGSEA come from the germline V gene. CDR3 in amino acids: CSVSPTGLGTEAFF. In nucleotides, the CDR3 is TGCAGCGTCTCACCGACAGGTCTTGGCACTGAAGCTTTCTTT.

This chain joins TRBV9 and TRBJ2-7; TRBD1 matches 8 bases. The CDR3 contains 14 residues. Germline CDR1 reads SGDLS; CDR2 reads YYNGEE. V was pared by 3 bases and J by 4 bases, with 6 bases of the junction left unmatched. The CDR3: CASSADRVGYEQYF. DNA of the CDR3: TGTGCCAGCAGCGCGGACAGGGTTGGGTACGAGCAGTACTTC.

The V and J genes are TRBV7-9 and TRBJ2-7; 11 bases fit TRBD2. The V and J ends lost 5 bases and 5 bases, in that order; junction bases with no gene match: 20. Germline CDR1 is SEHNR and CDR2 is FQNEAQ (reference sequence). This CDR3 is built from 19 residues. The CDR3 DNA sequence: TGTGCCAGCAGCCGAGTAATTGAGACTAGCGGGGAATTCGTGGACGAGCAGTACTTC. This encodes CASSRVIETSGEFVDEQYF.

The chain carries TRBV6-5 and TRBJ1-6; 10 nucleotides match TRBD1. In germline, CDR1 is MNHEY, CDR2 SVGAGI. The CDR3 runs to 15 residues. Losses at the gene ends were 2 bases for V and 6 bases for J; bases not matched to a gene: 1. The CDR3 loop reads CASSYRTGGNSPLHF. CDR3 coding DNA: TGTGCCAGCAGTTACCGGACAGGGGGTAATTCACCCCTCCACTTT.

This chain connects TRBV6-1 to TRBJ2-3, with D tentatively TRBD2 (5 bases). The CDR3 runs to 14 residues. CDR1 is MNHNS and CDR2 is SASEGT in the germline V gene. The V gene lost 3 bases and the J gene lost 2 bases, with 9 bases spanning the gap. The CDR3 loop reads CASSERRHTDTQYF. CDR3 sequence (DNA): TGTGCCAGCAGTGAGAGGAGGCACACAGATACGCAGTATTTT.

The chain uses TRBV5-3 and TRBJ1-4; 8 positions agree with TRBD1. TRBV5-3 belongs to the ORF category, with a function that is uncertain. V trimming: 2 bases; J trimming: 12 bases; junction bases outside the gene matches: 15. This CDR3 comprises 16 residues. CDR3 amino acids: CARSFSMDRAVEQLFF. CDR3 nucleotides: TGTGCCAGAAGCTTCTCCATGGACAGGGCCGTCGAGCAACTGTTTTTT.

V is TRBV2 and J is TRBJ1-2; TRBD1 matches at 9 bases. The CDR3 extends over 13 amino acids. After removal of 5 bases from V and 8 bases from J, the junction contained 6 bases not matched to a gene. Germline V gives CDR1 SNHLY, CDR2 FYNNEI. As DNA, the CDR3 is TGTGCCAGCAGTACAGGGGGCTTTAGCGGCTACACCTTC. Residues: CASSTGGFSGYTF.

This rearrangement joins TRBV7-6 to TRBJ2-6; D call uncertain. Trimming stripped 5 bases from V and 4 bases from J, with 12 bases between. The CDR3 sequence is 15 residues long. Germline V gives CDR1 SGHVS, CDR2 FNYEAQ. DNA of the CDR3: TGTGCCAGCAGCCTCCAGGCCCCCGGGGCCAACGTCCTGACTTTC. Translating it yields CASSLQAPGANVLTF.